The 28 T cell receptor beta chains presented below share a single source sample, sequenced in a study of identical twins. TCRdb reanalysed the 5' RACE reads using MiXCR and keeps one entry per CDR3 protein. The sample contains around 370,000 distinct CDR3 sequences, roughly 9% of which appear only once. Sequencing input: naive T cells sorted from blood. The receptors come from a woman in her fifties or sixties in good health.

This clonotype was observed at least ten times. The V gene is TRBV2, the J gene TRBJ2-7, with 7 positions matching TRBD1. Germline CDR1 SNHLY, CDR2 FYNNEI. The junction had 5 bases not matched to a gene; V was cut back by 8 bases and J by 4 bases. CDR3 length equals 12 residues. The CDR3 sequence is CASGDSEYEQYV. CDR3 nucleotides: TGTGCCAGCGGGGACAGCGAATACGAGCAGTACGTC.

This clonotype was observed at least ten times. The genes are TRBV5-1 and TRBJ1-1, with D possibly being TRBD1 (5 bases). V was shortened by 0 bases and J by 4 bases, with 13 bases between the two germline ends. The length of the CDR3 is 15 residues. Germline CDR1 is SGHRS and CDR2 is YFSETQ. The CDR3, as DNA: TGCGCCAGCAGCTTGGCAGGACTGGGGGTCACTGAAGCTTTCTTT. As protein: CASSLAGLGVTEAFF.

In its sample, this clonotype was seen many times. This chain uses TRBV18 with TRBJ1-2; tentatively, D is TRBD1 (6 bases). V lost 2 bases and J 0 bases, leaving 13 bases between the germline ends. The CDR3 covers 16 residues. Germline V gene data show CDR1 as KGHSH and CDR2 as LQKENI. CDR3: CASSPIKGDPNYGYTF. As DNA, the CDR3 is TGTGCCAGCTCACCAATAAAGGGGGATCCTAACTATGGCTACACCTTC.

This clonotype was seen more than once but under ten times. The chain is built from TRBV12-3 or TRBV12-4 and TRBJ1-2; TRBD1 is a possible D gene (5 bases). The CDR3 length is 12 residues. V gave up 5 bases and J gave up 3 bases, with 7 bases separating them. The chain's CDR3 is CASSGGYYGYTF. CDR3 nucleotide sequence: TGTGCCAGCAGTGGGGGATACTATGGCTACACCTTC.

The sample holds many counts of this clonotype. The chain carries TRBV24-1 and TRBJ1-6, with D unclear. The CDR3 has 14 amino acids. Germline values: CDR1 KGHDR, CDR2 SFDVKD. The V end was cut by 5 bases, the J end by 5 bases, with 9 bases between. CDR3 sequence (DNA): TGTGCCACCAGTGGCCGGCACGATAATTCACCCCTCCACTTT. Its translation is CATSGRHDNSPLHF.

This clonotype was found a few times. This sequence joins TRBV20-1 and TRBJ2-1, with D hard to call. Germline lookup yields CDR1 DFQATT and CDR2 SNEGSKA (reference sequence). V dropped 4 bases and J dropped 1 base, with 14 bases sitting between them. This CDR3 comprises 15 residues. For the CDR3, the DNA is TGCAGTGCTATAGCTAGTCAGAGGTCCTACAATGAGCAGTTCTTC. Residues: CSAIASQRSYNEQFF.

This clonotype was detected a few times. V and J are TRBV7-9 and TRBJ1-1; D call uncertain. The germline V gene encodes CDR1 SEHNR and CDR2 FQNEAQ (reference sequence). The CDR3 sequence is 12 residues long. The V and J ends lost 4 bases and 3 bases respectively, with 6 bases between them. DNA for the CDR3: TGTGCCAGCAGCTGGAGGGACACTGAAGCTTTCTTT. Translating gives CASSWRDTEAFF.

This clonotype was picked up a small number of times. In DNA form, the CDR3 reads TGTGCCAGTAGCGACCTCTTATCGCAGTATTTT. Its translation: CASSDLLSQYF. The V call is TRBV19, the J call TRBJ2-3; D remains ambiguous. This CDR3 spans 11 amino acids. Germline V lookup: CDR1 LNHDA, CDR2 SQIVND (reference sequence). The V gene lost 6 bases and the J gene lost 10 bases, with 11 bases spanning the gap.

The rearrangement joins TRBV5-6 to TRBJ2-2, with no clear D. The V and J ends lost 4 bases and 2 bases respectively, with 9 bases between them. Per the germline V gene, CDR1 is SGHDT and CDR2 is YYEEEE. This CDR3 is 14 amino acids long. This CDR3 reads CASSPTTNTGELFF. The DNA for the CDR3 is TGTGCCAGCAGCCCAACCACTAACACCGGGGAGCTGTTTTTT.

The chain joins TRBV18 to TRBJ1-1; D gene uncertain. Trimming shortened V by 2 bases and J by 2 bases, and 6 bases separated the two germline ends. The CDR3 length is 13 residues. Germline CDR1 reads KGHSH; CDR2 reads LQKENI. In DNA, the CDR3 is TGTGCCAGCTCACCAAGTATTAACACTGAAGCTTTCTTT. Translation gives CASSPSINTEAFF.

This clonotype has just a few counts. This chain joins TRBV6-5 and TRBJ1-1; D is unresolved. The V end was cut by 2 bases, the J end by 0 bases, with 10 bases between. The germline gives CDR1 MNHEY, CDR2 SVGAGI. The CDR3 length is 15 residues. The CDR3 DNA reads as TGTGCCAGCAGTTACGATCCGTTTATGAACACTGAAGCTTTCTTT. It encodes CASSYDPFMNTEAFF.

The chain carries TRBV20-1 and TRBJ1-4; D possibly corresponds to TRBD1 (6 bases). Trimming removed 6 bases at V and 8 bases at J, with 22 bases between. Per germline, CDR1 DFQATT and CDR2 SNEGSKA (reference sequence). This CDR3 has 15 amino acids. CDR3 nucleotides: TGCAGTGCAAAGGCTCATGTGACAGGCCCCGAAAAACTGTTTTTT. Residues: CSAKAHVTGPEKLFF.

This clonotype was recorded many times. The chain joins TRBV11-2 to TRBJ1-6; D gene uncertain. The CDR3 runs to 13 residues. V was pared by 5 bases and J by 11 bases, with 13 bases between. Germline V gene sequence: CDR1 SGHAT, CDR2 FQNNGV. The CDR3, as DNA: TGTGCCAGCAGCCCGGAACTGGGTACACCCCTCCACTTT. It codes for CASSPELGTPLHF.

The chain recombines TRBV6-5 with TRBJ2-2; TRBD2 matches 7 bases. The J segment lost 3 bases and the V segment lost 6 bases, leaving 10 bases of the junction unmatched. The CDR3 is 16 residues long. The V gene's germline CDR1 is MNHEY and CDR2 SVGAGI. The CDR3 loop reads CASSPSRGGDTGELFF. The CDR3 DNA reads as TGTGCCAGCAGCCCCTCTAGGGGAGGGGACACCGGGGAGCTGTTTTTT.

In this sample, this clonotype turned up a few times. The CDR3 region is CASSYTGGPSGEQYF. As DNA, the CDR3 is TGCGCCAGCAGCTACACAGGGGGACCTTCTGGTGAGCAGTACTTC. The genes are TRBV5-1 and TRBJ2-7; 8 bases match TRBD1. Trimming took 3 bases from V and 7 from J; bases not matched to a gene: 12. Per germline, CDR1 SGHRS and CDR2 YFSETQ. The length of the CDR3 is 15 residues.

There are many counts of this clonotype. V gene TRBV29-1 combines with J gene TRBJ2-3; D might be TRBD2 (6 bases). Between the trimmed V and J ends, which lost 6 bases and 3 bases, there was a span of 10 bases. Per germline, CDR1 SQVTM and CDR2 ANQGSEA. CDR3 length: 12 amino acids. The CDR3 region has the DNA TGCAGCGTCCTCGGAGGGACAGATACGCAGTATTTT. Protein product: CSVLGGTDTQYF.

This clonotype was recorded at least ten times. V gene TRBV20-1 combines with J gene TRBJ1-2; D unresolved. The CDR3 is 13 residues long. Germline V lookup: CDR1 DFQATT, CDR2 SNEGSKA (reference sequence). Trimming cost V 0 bases and J 4 bases, with 9 bases left between them. The CDR3: CSARDPEIYGYTF. The CDR3 nucleotides read TGCAGTGCTAGAGATCCGGAAATCTATGGCTACACCTTC.

This clonotype turned up a few times. This chain links TRBV6-5 with TRBJ2-7, with TRBD1 matching 8 bases. The germline CDR1 and CDR2 sequences are MNHEY and SVGAGI. Trimming took 7 bases from V and 2 from J; bases not matched to a gene: 7. The CDR3 is 14 amino acids. The CDR3 loop reads CASTPLTGAYEQYF. CDR3 sequence (DNA): TGTGCCAGCACCCCCCTGACAGGGGCCTACGAGCAGTACTTC.

This clonotype was detected ten times or more. This chain joins TRBV5-1 and TRBJ2-1, with D hard to call. CDR3 length: 11 residues. Per germline, CDR1 SGHRS and CDR2 YFSETQ. Trimming cost V 7 bases and J 5 bases, with 7 bases left between them. CDR3 DNA sequence: TGCGCCAGCTTTACCGACAATGAGCAGTTCTTC. Translation gives CASFTDNEQFF.

V usage is TRBV7-2 and J usage is TRBJ2-7; 10 nucleotides match TRBD2. Trimming cost V 5 bases and J 0 bases; bases outside gene matches: 4. The CDR3 consists of 15 residues. Germline V gene lookup returns CDR1 SGHTA and CDR2 FQGNSA. The CDR3 DNA is TGTGCCAGCAGCAAGACTAGCGGGCCCTCCTACGAGCAGTACTTC. Translated, it gives CASSKTSGPSYEQYF.

This clonotype showed up many times. The chain joins TRBV5-1 to TRBJ2-2; 11 bases fit TRBD1. CDR1 and CDR2 from the germline V gene are SGHRS and YFSETQ. This CDR3 is 15 amino acids long. With 5 bases clipped from V and 7 bases from J, the junction kept 7 bases outside the gene matches. The CDR3 sequence is CASSPGQGANGELFF. CDR3 bases: TGCGCCAGCAGTCCAGGACAGGGGGCGAACGGGGAGCTGTTTTTT.

This clonotype was observed a handful of times. The chain has TRBV9 and TRBJ2-2, with a tentative D call TRBD2 (5 bases). Germline V CDR1 and CDR2: SGDLS, YYNGEE. Trimming stripped 2 bases from V and 0 bases from J, with 11 bases between. CDR3 length: 16 amino acids. CDR3 DNA: TGTGCCAGCAGCGTGGGGAGCGGTTCGAACACCGGGGAGCTGTTTTTT. Translated: CASSVGSGSNTGELFF. Full variable domain (outside the CDR3, taken from reference TRBV9 and TRBJ2-2): DSGVTQTPKHLITATGQRVTLRCSPRSGDLSVYWYQQSLDQGLQFLIQYYNGEERAKGNILERFSAQQFPDLHSELNLSSLELGDSALYFCASSVGSGSNTGELFFGEGSRLTVL.

This clonotype was counted many times. The chain joins TRBV7-3 to TRBJ1-2; 7 positions match TRBD1. This CDR3 has 15 amino acids. V dropped 5 bases and J dropped 2; count of bases not matched to a gene: 8. The germline V gene encodes CDR1 SGHTA and CDR2 FQGTGA. The CDR3 loop is CASSQTGTANYGYTF. The DNA for the CDR3 is TGTGCCAGCAGCCAAACCGGGACAGCAAACTATGGCTACACCTTC.

In its sample, this clonotype was seen a few times. This chain joins TRBV20-1 and TRBJ2-3, with 7 bases that match TRBD2. The CDR3 extends over 16 amino acids. Germline CDR1 and CDR2: DFQATT and SNEGSKA (reference sequence). Trimming cost V 1 base and J 1 base; bases outside gene matches: 8. The CDR3 region is CSARALASGGTDTQYF. The CDR3 DNA sequence: TGCAGTGCTAGAGCTCTCGCTAGCGGAGGCACAGATACGCAGTATTTT.

The rearrangement links TRBV5-1 to TRBJ2-2, with 10 bases matching TRBD2. V trimming: 4 bases; J trimming: 4 bases; junction bases outside the gene matches: 4. This CDR3 contains 15 residues. The germline V gene encodes CDR1 SGHRS and CDR2 YFSETQ. The CDR3 bases are TGCGCCAGCAGCCCTAGCGGGAGCGGCACCGGGGAGCTGTTTTTT. Amino acid sequence: CASSPSGSGTGELFF. The variable domain in full, completed from reference TRBV5-1 and TRBJ2-2, reads KAGVTQTPRYLIKTRGQQVTLSCSPISGHRSVSWYQQTPGQGLQFLFEYFSETQRNKGNFPGRFSGRQFSNSRSEMNVSTLELGDSALYLCASSPSGSGTGELFFGEGSRLTVL.

The chain is built from TRBV19 and TRBJ1-2; 7 nucleotides agree with TRBD1. From germline, CDR1 is LNHDA and CDR2 SQIVND (reference sequence). The CDR3 is made up of 14 amino acids. The V and J ends lost 3 bases and 4 bases, in that order; junction bases with no gene match: 5. The CDR3 nucleotides read TGTGCCAGTAGTATGTCGGACAGGCTCTATGGCTACACCTTC. This encodes CASSMSDRLYGYTF.

This clonotype has at least ten counts. The chain carries TRBV29-1 and TRBJ2-7, with 8 bases fitting TRBD1. The germline V gene encodes CDR1 SQVTM and CDR2 ANQGSEA. This CDR3 is 14 amino acids long. The V and J ends lost 7 bases and 2 bases, in that order; junction bases with no gene match: 10. The DNA of the CDR3 is TGCAGCGCCGAAGTGACAGGGGATGCCTACGAGCAGTACTTC. This translates into CSAEVTGDAYEQYF.

The table lists this clonotype with a few counts. The chain links TRBV10-2 to TRBJ2-7; D is perhaps TRBD1 or TRBD2 (6 bases each). This CDR3 region has 16 residues. CDR1 and CDR2 from the germline V gene are WSHSY and SAAADI. Trimming stripped 4 bases from V and 12 bases from J, with 28 bases between. The CDR3 bases are TGCGCCAGCAGTGGGGCGGGGACACCCACGGGTGGTAGAACGTACGTC. Protein sequence: CASSGAGTPTGGRTYV.